This T cell receptor (beta chain) emerged from a study of blood T cell repertoires in COVID-19. At the level of the study: The study drew acute and convalescent COVID-19 samples from the United States, Italy and Spain.

Germline V gene lookup returns CDR1 SEHNR and CDR2 FQNEAQ (reference sequence). V dropped 5 bases and J dropped 7; count of bases not matched to a gene: 7. The CDR3 extends over 13 amino acids. Authors' methods: Quantification of nucleated cells was approximated via reference gene primer amplification. Data came from immunoSEQ multiplex PCR; TCRdb stores just in-frame clones and leaves some out. V and J calls and clone size follow that table, whereas D and trimming were derived from the DNA. The data show 95,000 to 150,000 clones, less than 90% seen once. This clonotype originated in a woman of 80 years or more with acute or convalescent COVID-19. The gene calls are TRBV7-9 and TRBJ1-2; the match to TRBD1 covers 7 bases. Sequencing was performed on peripheral blood. The CDR3 DNA sequence: TGTGCCAGCAGCCCATCGGACAGGCTTGGCTACACCTTC. Protein sequence: CASSPSDRLGYTF.